A single T cell receptor beta chain is shown here with its context. Its antigen is not identified. The PCR had 60 Vbeta and 13 Jbeta primers. Sequencing used immunoSEQ multiplex PCR; TCRdb keeps in-frame clones, though not all of them. The data show about 120,000 clones, roughly 80% seen once. The germline V gene encodes CDR1 SNHLY and CDR2 FYNNEI. Trimming cost V 1 base and J 0 bases, with 10 bases left between them. The CDR3 has 16 amino acids. The data were obtained in a study of cytomegalovirus exposure and HLA in healthy donors. Study observations and caveats: Later examination showed HLA-associated TCR beta chains had greater clonal expansion than equally common others.

The chain combines TRBV2 with TRBJ2-1; D call uncertain. This TCR was sampled from a woman between 25 and 40 years old in good health and CMV-seropositive. Sequenced sample: PBMCs. CDR3: CASSEEFKSSYNEQFF. The CDR3 DNA reads as TGTGCCAGCAGTGAAGAGTTCAAGAGCTCCTACAATGAGCAGTTCTTC.